This TCR beta chain emerged from a study of blood T cell repertoires in COVID-19 (dated by TCRdb to between 2020 and 2021). With respect to the entire study: Collaborator samples came from the United States, Italy and Spain and covered acute and convalescent phases of COVID-19. The material from the prospective study consisted of cDNA or gDNA derived from T cells, B-cell-depleted T cells, or PBMCs. Deeply sampled blood TCRbeta repertoires from subjects exposed to, actively infected with, or recovered from COVID-19 were included in the dataset. The repertoires were released in a freely available public database intended as a resource for research on the immune response to SARS-CoV-2. Samples came from the ongoing ImmuneRACE study (first 160 participants) plus 1,254 subjects from 6 global collaborators. A de-identified subject ID, COVID-19 status, age in years and sex were almost always included in the sample metadata. Where available, HLA class I and class II types were taken from metadata supplied by the sample provider and were not determined by assay-based typing.

One collaborating source in Seattle enrolled patients while the patients were actively infected and followed the patients over time throughout the course of disease. Whole blood was collected in K2EDTA tubes by collaborating institutions according to the institutions' own protocols. For TCRbeta analysis, collaborators shipped samples as frozen whole blood, isolated PBMCs, or DNA extracted from either of those sample types. Of note for this clone: Which antigen it targets is not known. The record has no base qualities; no much larger clone is one base away.

The research as a whole found: Clinical and demographic metadata were provided uncurated, with the amount varying by source and participant.

TCRbeta CDR3 regions were amplified from genomic DNA using the immunoSEQ Assay, a bias-controlled multiplex PCR. The original pipeline was this. The number of nucleated cells in each sample was estimated from the amplification of reference gene primers within the assay. To quantify the absolute abundance of each unique TCRbeta CDR3 rearrangement, sequence reads were collapsed and filtered. Productive Simpson clonality was computed per sample as the square root of Simpson's diversity index over productive rearrangements. Entries here come from immuneACCESS through TCRdb and include only in-frame sequences with V and J called. Some clones fail to appear in such tables; in the studies checked, an unresolved V gene covers under half of the shortfall, and the cause of the remainder is unknown. That table furnishes V, J and clone size, whereas the DNA furnished D and trimming. The sample records about 200,000 clones, approximately 86% of which are singletons. Of the sample, roughly a tenth falls within the top ten clones.

Trimming removed 2 bases from V and 14 bases from J, leaving 16 bases between the germline ends. CDR1 SGHAT and CDR2 FQNNGV were looked up in the germline V gene. Including cysteine and phenylalanine, the CDR3 has 14 amino acids. Solely the CDR3 DNA is kept, with 42 bases framed from the first base. The specimen was peripheral blood. The source of this sequence is a woman aged 50 to 60 with COVID-19, enrolled during active disease. The sequence joins TRBV11-2 to TRBJ1-6; the D gene is perhaps TRBD1, from 5 matching bases. The nucleotide sequence is TGTGCCAGCAGCTTATTTGACGGGGGTGCGGCCCTCCACTTT. Its protein is CASSLFDGGAALHF.